This TCR beta chain originates from a study of T cells after yellow fever vaccination. Study results and caveats: Most clones from primary vaccination resurfaced after the booster (approximately 97% CD4, more than 75% CD8). On re-exposure, the response was weaker but peaked faster, at day 5 versus 15.

Template switching by 5'RACE produced TCR cDNA, adding a universal primer site and UMIs. TCRdb reprocessed the 5' RACE reads with MiXCR, giving one entry per CDR3 protein. This sample has a few hundred thousand distinct CDR3 sequences, with around a sixth found just once. Trimming pared 5 bases from V and 4 bases from J, leaving 20 bases between. In germline, CDR1 is SGHNT, CDR2 YENEEA. The CDR3 runs 16 residues. This clonotype occurred a few times. Its specificity is unknown. V gene TRBV11-3 combines with J gene TRBJ2-5, with a possible D match to TRBD1 (7 bases). The sequences come from PBMCs, collected before the yellow fever booster vaccination. The TCR was taken from a man between 18 and 35 years old who received the YFV17D yellow fever vaccine. CDR3 in DNA: TGTGCCAGCAGCAAGGGGGCCCGTGGCGGGGCAGAGACCCAGTACTTC. This translates into CASSKGARGGAETQYF.